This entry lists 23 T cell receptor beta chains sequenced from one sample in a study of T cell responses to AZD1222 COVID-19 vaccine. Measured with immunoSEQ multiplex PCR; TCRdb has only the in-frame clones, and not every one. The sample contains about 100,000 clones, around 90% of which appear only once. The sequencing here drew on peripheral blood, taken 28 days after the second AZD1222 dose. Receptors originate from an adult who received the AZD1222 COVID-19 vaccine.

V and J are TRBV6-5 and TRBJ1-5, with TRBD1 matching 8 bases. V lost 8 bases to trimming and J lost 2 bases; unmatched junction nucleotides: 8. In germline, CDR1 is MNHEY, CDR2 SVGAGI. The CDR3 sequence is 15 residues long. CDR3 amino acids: CASVRTGGGNQPQHF. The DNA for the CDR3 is TGTGCCAGCGTCCGCACAGGGGGTGGCAATCAGCCCCAGCATTTT.

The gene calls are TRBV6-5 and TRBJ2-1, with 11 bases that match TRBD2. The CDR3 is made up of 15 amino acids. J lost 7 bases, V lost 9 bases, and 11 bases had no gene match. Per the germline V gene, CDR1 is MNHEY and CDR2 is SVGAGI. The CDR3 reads CASARTSGSGNEQFF. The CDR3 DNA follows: TGTGCCAGTGCGCGAACTAGCGGGAGTGGGAATGAGCAGTTCTTC.

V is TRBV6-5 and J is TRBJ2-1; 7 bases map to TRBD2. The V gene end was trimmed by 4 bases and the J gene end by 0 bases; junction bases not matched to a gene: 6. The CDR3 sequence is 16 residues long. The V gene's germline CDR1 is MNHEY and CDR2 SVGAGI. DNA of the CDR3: TGTGCCAGCAGTTCCACTAGCGTGAGCTCCTACAATGAGCAGTTCTTC. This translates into CASSSTSVSSYNEQFF.

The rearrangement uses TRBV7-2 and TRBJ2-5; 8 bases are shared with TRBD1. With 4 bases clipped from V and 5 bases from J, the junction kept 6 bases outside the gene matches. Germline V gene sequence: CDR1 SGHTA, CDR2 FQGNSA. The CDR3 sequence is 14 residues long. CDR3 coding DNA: TGTGCCAGCAGCTCACAGGGGGGAAGGGAGACCCAGTACTTC. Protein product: CASSSQGGRETQYF.

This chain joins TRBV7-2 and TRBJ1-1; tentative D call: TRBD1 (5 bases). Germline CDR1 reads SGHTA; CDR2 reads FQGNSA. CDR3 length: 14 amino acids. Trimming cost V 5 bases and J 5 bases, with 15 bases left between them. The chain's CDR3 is CASSPHFGGTEAFF. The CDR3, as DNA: TGTGCCAGCAGCCCCCATTTTGGGGGGACTGAAGCTTTCTTT.

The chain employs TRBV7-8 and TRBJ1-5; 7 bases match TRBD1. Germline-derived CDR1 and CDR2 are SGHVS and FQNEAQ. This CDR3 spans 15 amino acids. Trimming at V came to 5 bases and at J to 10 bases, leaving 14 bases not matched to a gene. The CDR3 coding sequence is TGTGCCAGCAGCCGAAACATGGACAGGATTGAACCCCAGCATTTT. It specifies CASSRNMDRIEPQHF.

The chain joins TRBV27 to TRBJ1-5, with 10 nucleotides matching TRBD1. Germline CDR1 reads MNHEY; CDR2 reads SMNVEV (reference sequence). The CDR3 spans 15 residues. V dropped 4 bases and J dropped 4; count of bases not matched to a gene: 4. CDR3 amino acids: CASSWDRGGNQPQHF. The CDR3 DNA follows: TGTGCCAGCAGTTGGGACAGGGGCGGAAATCAGCCCCAGCATTTT.

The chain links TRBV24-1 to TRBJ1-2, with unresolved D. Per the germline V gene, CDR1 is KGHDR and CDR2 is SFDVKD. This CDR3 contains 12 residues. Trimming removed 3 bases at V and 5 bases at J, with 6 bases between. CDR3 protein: CATSDPGYGYTF. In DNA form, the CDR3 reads TGTGCCACCAGTGATCCGGGGTATGGCTACACCTTC.

Here the CDR3 reads CASSQDTRENEKLFF. The DNA of the CDR3 is TGCGCCAGCAGCCAAGATACCAGAGAAAATGAAAAACTGTTTTTT. The chain links TRBV4-3 to TRBJ1-4; D is ambiguous. V lost 0 bases to trimming and J lost 5 bases, with 10 bases between them. CDR3 length: 15 residues. CDR1 is LGHNA, CDR2 YSLEER, per germline.

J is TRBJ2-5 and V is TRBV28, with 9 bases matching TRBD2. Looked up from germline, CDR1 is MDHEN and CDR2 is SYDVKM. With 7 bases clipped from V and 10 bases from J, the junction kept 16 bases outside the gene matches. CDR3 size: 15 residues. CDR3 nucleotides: TGTGCCAGCACCCCCCCCAGGTCTAGCGGGGCCGGCCAGTACTTC. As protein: CASTPPRSSGAGQYF.

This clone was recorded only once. In nucleotides, the CDR3 is TGTGCCAGCAGCTTGTCTCGACAGGGGAATGAAAAACTGTTTTTT. Protein: CASSLSRQGNEKLFF. J is TRBJ1-4 and V is TRBV5-4, with TRBD1 identical over 8 bases. V gave up 1 base and J gave up 5 bases; unmatched junction bases: 4. Germline values: CDR1 SGHNT, CDR2 YYREEE (reference sequence). This CDR3 contains 15 residues.

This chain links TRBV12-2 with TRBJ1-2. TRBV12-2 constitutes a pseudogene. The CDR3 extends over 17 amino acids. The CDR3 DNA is TGTGCAAGTCGCTTAGAAATCGGGACTTACAGAAACTATGGCTACACCTTC. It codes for CASRLEIGTYRNYGYTF.

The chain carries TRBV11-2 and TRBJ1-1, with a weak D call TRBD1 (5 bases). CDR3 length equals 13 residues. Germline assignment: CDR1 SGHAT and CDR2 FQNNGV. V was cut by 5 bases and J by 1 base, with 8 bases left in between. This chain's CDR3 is CASSRDRNTEAFF. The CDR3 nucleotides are TGTGCCAGCAGCCGTGACAGGAACACTGAAGCTTTCTTT.

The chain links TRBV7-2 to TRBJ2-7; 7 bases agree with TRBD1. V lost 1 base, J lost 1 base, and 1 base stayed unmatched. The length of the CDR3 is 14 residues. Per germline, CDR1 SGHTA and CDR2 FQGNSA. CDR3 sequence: CASSLEQGSYEQYF. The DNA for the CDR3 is TGTGCCAGCAGCTTAGAACAGGGGTCCTACGAGCAGTACTTC.

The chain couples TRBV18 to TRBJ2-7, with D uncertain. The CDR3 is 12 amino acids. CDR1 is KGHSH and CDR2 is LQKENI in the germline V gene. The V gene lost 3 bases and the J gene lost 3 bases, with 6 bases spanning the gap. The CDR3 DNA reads TGTGCCAGCTCACCCGATGACTACGAGCAGTACTTC. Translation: CASSPDDYEQYF.

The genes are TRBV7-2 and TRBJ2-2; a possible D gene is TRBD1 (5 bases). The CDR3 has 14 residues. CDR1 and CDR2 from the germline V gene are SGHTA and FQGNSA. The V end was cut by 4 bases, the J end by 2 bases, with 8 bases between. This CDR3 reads CASSWQGNTGELFF. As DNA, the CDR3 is TGTGCCAGCAGCTGGCAGGGTAACACCGGGGAGCTGTTTTTT.

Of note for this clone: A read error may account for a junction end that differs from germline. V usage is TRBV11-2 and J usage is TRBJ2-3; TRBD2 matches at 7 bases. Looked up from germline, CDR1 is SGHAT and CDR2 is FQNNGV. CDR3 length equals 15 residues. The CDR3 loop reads CASSVEAGASDTQYF. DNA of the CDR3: TGTGCCAGCAGCGTAGAGGCGGGAGCCTCAGATACGCAGTATTTT.

In nucleotides, the CDR3 is TGTGCCAGTAAAAAGGGGGCGCGGTCCACTGAAGCTTTCTTT. Its translation is CASKKGARSTEAFF. V is TRBV2 and J is TRBJ1-1; 7 bases are a match to TRBD1. In germline, CDR1 is SNHLY, CDR2 FYNNEI. With V trimmed by 9 bases and J by 4 bases, 11 bases remained unmatched. There are 14 residues in the CDR3.

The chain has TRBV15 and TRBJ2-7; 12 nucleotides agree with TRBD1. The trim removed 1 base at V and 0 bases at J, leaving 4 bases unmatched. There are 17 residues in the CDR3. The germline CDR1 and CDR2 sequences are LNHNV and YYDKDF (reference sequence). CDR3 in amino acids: CATSRGGTGGHSYEQYF. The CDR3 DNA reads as TGTGCCACCAGCAGAGGTGGGACAGGGGGCCACTCCTACGAGCAGTACTTC. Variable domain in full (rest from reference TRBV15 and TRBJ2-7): DAMVIQNPRYQVTQFGKPVTLSCSQTLNHNVMYWYQQKSSQAPKLLFHYYDKDFNNEADTPDNFQSRRPNTSFCFLDIRSPGLGDTAMYLCATSRGGTGGHSYEQYFGPGTRLTVT.

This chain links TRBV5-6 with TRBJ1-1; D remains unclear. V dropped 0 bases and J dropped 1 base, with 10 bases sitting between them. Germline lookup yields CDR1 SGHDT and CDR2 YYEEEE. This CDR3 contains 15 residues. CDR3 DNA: TGTGCCAGCAGCTTGGCCAGTGAGGGGAACACTGAAGCTTTCTTT. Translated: CASSLASEGNTEAFF.

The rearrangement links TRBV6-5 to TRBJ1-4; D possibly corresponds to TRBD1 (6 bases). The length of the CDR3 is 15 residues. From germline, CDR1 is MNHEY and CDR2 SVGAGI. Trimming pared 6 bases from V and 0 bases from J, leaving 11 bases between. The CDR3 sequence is CASRLRTATNEKLFF. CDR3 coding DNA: TGTGCCAGCAGGTTAAGGACAGCAACTAATGAAAAACTGTTTTTT.

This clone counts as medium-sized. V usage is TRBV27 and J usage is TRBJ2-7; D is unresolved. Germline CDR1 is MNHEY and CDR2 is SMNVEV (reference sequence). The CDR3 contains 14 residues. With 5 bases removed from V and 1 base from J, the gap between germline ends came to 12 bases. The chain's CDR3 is CASSPTEGSYEQYF. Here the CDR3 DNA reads TGTGCCAGCAGTCCCACCGAAGGTTCCTACGAGCAGTACTTC.

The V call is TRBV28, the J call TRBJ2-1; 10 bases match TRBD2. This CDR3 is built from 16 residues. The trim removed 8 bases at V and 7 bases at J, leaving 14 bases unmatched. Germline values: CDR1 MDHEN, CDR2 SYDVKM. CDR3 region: CASCSPASGSGNEQFF. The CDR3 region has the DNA TGTGCCAGCTGTTCCCCGGCTAGCGGGAGTGGAAATGAGCAGTTCTTC.